The clone carrying this TCR beta chain was seen once. Original analysis: Researchers report that nucleated cell counts were estimated from reference gene primer amplification. Sequencing used immunoSEQ multiplex PCR; TCRdb keeps in-frame clones, though not all of them. V, J and clone size reflect that table, while D and trimming were determined from the DNA. The sample carries some 66,000 clones, around 82% recorded once. The sample is drawn from a study of blood T cell repertoires in COVID-19. About the research overall: Sites across the United States, Italy and Spain contributed samples from acute and convalescent COVID-19. The analysed material was cDNA or gDNA that came from T cells, B-cell-depleted T cells, or PBMCs.

The CDR3 has 18 residues. Germline lookup yields CDR1 KGHSH and CDR2 LQKENI. Trimming at V came to 1 base and at J to 0 bases, leaving 10 bases not matched to a gene. Sequencing used peripheral blood. This rearrangement joins TRBV18 to TRBJ2-3; TRBD2 matches at 7 bases. The sequence was obtained from a man in his 60s with acute or convalescent COVID-19. CDR3: CASSPRLAETSSTDTQYF. As DNA, the CDR3 is TGTGCCAGCTCACCACGCCTAGCGGAGACCTCTAGCACAGATACGCAGTATTTT.